The 27 T cell receptor beta chains below were found in one sample sequenced in a study of T-cell reconstitution after alpha-beta-depleted transplantation in children. It was with unique molecular identifiers that the TCRbeta library was prepared. TCRdb processed the PCR reads anew with MiXCR; each CDR3 protein has one entry. The sample includes about 420,000 distinct CDR3 sequences, 16% seen only once; the top ten take roughly 27%. Specimen: PBMCs, mostly from graft donor cells, collected 360 days after TCRalphabeta/CD19-depleted stem cell transplant. The receptors here all came from a boy under two years old who had a stem cell transplant for Wiskott-Aldrich syndrome, so the T cells may come from the graft donor.

This clonotype appeared a few times. This chain uses TRBV28 with TRBJ1-2; a possible D gene is TRBD1 (6 bases). Germline V gives CDR1 MDHEN, CDR2 SYDVKM. This CDR3 has 14 amino acids. With 6 bases removed from V and 2 bases from J, the gap between germline ends came to 13 bases. Here the CDR3 reads CASSPGGANYGYTF. CDR3 DNA: TGTGCCAGCAGCCCCGGGGGCGCGAACTATGGCTACACCTTC.

This chain links TRBV12-3 or TRBV12-4 with TRBJ2-7; D is possibly TRBD1 (6 bases). Trimming left V 2 bases short and J 2 bases short, with 13 bases between. CDR3 length: 15 amino acids. DNA of the CDR3: TGTGCCAGCAGTTTATATTCAGGGGATACCTACGAGCAGTACTTC. Translation: CASSLYSGDTYEQYF.

CDR3 sequence reads: CASSRAGNSYGYTF. DNA of the CDR3: TGTGCCAGCTCACGGGCAGGGAACAGCTATGGCTACACCTTC. The V and J genes are TRBV18 and TRBJ1-2; D may be TRBD1 (5 bases). V shed 4 bases and J shed 4 bases, with 13 bases lying between them. Germline V lookup: CDR1 KGHSH, CDR2 LQKENI. This CDR3 comprises 14 residues.

The chain is built from TRBV18 and TRBJ2-1; D is unresolved. Germline V gene lookup returns CDR1 KGHSH and CDR2 LQKENI. V was trimmed by 6 bases and J by 9 bases, leaving 18 bases between them. The CDR3 covers 14 residues. The DNA of the CDR3 is TGTGCCAGCTCTCTAGGAAAAGGGTGGTTTGAGCAGTTCTTC. Translation: CASSLGKGWFEQFF.

This clonotype was detected a few times. This chain connects TRBV13 to TRBJ2-5; 9 bases map to TRBD2. Trimming removed 2 bases from V and 5 bases from J; junction bases left unmatched: 6. The CDR3 spans 15 residues. CDR1 is PRHDT and CDR2 is FYEKMQ in the germline V gene (reference sequence). Here the CDR3 reads CASSLMRGGPETQYF. CDR3 coding DNA: TGTGCCAGCAGCTTAATGCGGGGGGGCCCGGAGACCCAGTACTTC.

The chain uses TRBV20-1 and TRBJ2-4; 8 positions match TRBD2. The CDR3 contains 17 residues. Germline trimming cut 2 bases from V and 0 bases from J; bases unmatched to any gene: 9. Germline CDR1 DFQATT, CDR2 SNEGSKA (reference sequence). The CDR3 reads CSARYRGGRVAKNIQYF. Here the CDR3 DNA reads TGCAGTGCTAGATACCGGGGGGGCCGGGTAGCCAAAAACATTCAGTACTTC.

The CDR3 DNA reads as TGCGCCAGCAGCTTGGGGGACAGGGGATGGAATGGCTACACCTTC. This sequence encodes CASSLGDRGWNGYTF. V is TRBV5-1 and J is TRBJ1-2; 10 nucleotides align to TRBD1. J lost 6 bases, V lost 0 bases, and 5 bases had no gene match. The CDR3 consists of 15 residues. Germline lookup yields CDR1 SGHRS and CDR2 YFSETQ.

The rearrangement links TRBV20-1 to TRBJ1-5; D remains unclear. The germline gives CDR1 DFQATT, CDR2 SNEGSKA (reference sequence). V was pared by 3 bases and J by 3 bases, with 9 bases between. There are 13 residues in the CDR3. DNA of the CDR3: TGCAGTGCTAGCGTGCATATCAATCAGCCCCAGCATTTT. Its translation is CSASVHINQPQHF.

CDR3 in amino acids: CASSYGVQETQYF. The DNA of the CDR3 is TGTGCCAGCAGTTACGGGGTTCAAGAGACCCAGTACTTC. The chain joins TRBV6-5 to TRBJ2-5; no clear D gene. The CDR3 runs to 13 residues. The V end lost 2 bases, the J end lost 2 bases, and 6 bases lay between the germline ends. Germline-derived CDR1 and CDR2 are MNHEY and SVGAGI.

This clonotype appeared many times. The chain uses TRBV20-1 and TRBJ2-1; 7 bases map to TRBD1. V was clipped by 6 bases and J by 4 bases; unmatched bases: 6. CDR1 is DFQATT and CDR2 is SNEGSKA in the germline V gene (reference sequence). The CDR3 consists of 13 residues. CDR3 sequence: CSASRDSYNEQFF. The CDR3 coding sequence is TGCAGTGCCAGCCGGGACAGTTACAATGAGCAGTTCTTC.

The V and J genes are TRBV6-1 and TRBJ2-6; D is possibly TRBD1 or TRBD2 (6 bases each). The CDR3 length is 15 residues. Germline V CDR1 and CDR2: MNHNS, SASEGT. Trimming removed 7 bases at V and 6 bases at J, with 16 bases between. The CDR3: CASKPTGTPANVLTF. In DNA form, the CDR3 reads TGTGCCAGCAAACCTACAGGGACTCCGGCCAACGTCCTGACTTTC.

V and J are TRBV3-1 and TRBJ2-3; D is unresolved. The CDR3 loop spans 17 amino acids. V lost 1 base and J lost 1, with 15 bases in between. Germline loops: CDR1 LGHDT, CDR2 YNNKEL (reference sequence). CDR3 protein: CASSQAPGPRGTDTQYF. CDR3 in DNA: TGTGCCAGCAGCCAAGCCCCGGGTCCTCGGGGCACAGATACGCAGTATTTT.

V usage is TRBV6-2 or TRBV6-3 and J usage is TRBJ2-1, with 9 positions matching TRBD2. J lost 7 bases, V lost 7 bases, and 8 bases had no gene match. The CDR3 runs to 14 residues. CDR1 is MNHEY and CDR2 is SVGEGT in the germline V gene. The CDR3 sequence is CASMREGRGNEQFF. CDR3 sequence (DNA): TGTGCCAGCATGCGGGAGGGCCGAGGGAATGAGCAGTTCTTC.

The chain uses TRBV12-3 or TRBV12-4 and TRBJ2-7; 11 nucleotides line up with TRBD1. This CDR3 has 17 residues. V gave up 4 bases and J gave up 0 bases; unmatched junction bases: 8. CDR3 sequence reads: CASSSPDRGPNSYEQYF. DNA for the CDR3: TGTGCCAGCAGTTCCCCGGACAGGGGGCCTAACTCCTACGAGCAGTACTTC.

The chain couples TRBV7-9 to TRBJ2-3; 7 positions agree with TRBD1. V dropped 6 bases and J dropped 5; count of bases not matched to a gene: 2. From germline, CDR1 is SEHNR and CDR2 FQNEAQ (reference sequence). The CDR3 totals 12 residues. The chain's CDR3 is CASRNRGDTQYF. CDR3 nucleotide sequence: TGTGCCAGCAGAAACAGGGGAGATACGCAGTATTTT.

This chain joins TRBV2 and TRBJ2-2, with 12 bases aligning to TRBD1. Germline CDR1 is SNHLY and CDR2 is FYNNEI. The CDR3 runs 16 residues. V was clipped by 6 bases and J by 4 bases; unmatched bases: 6. CDR3 region: CASRAGTGGVTGELFF. CDR3 DNA: TGTGCCAGCAGGGCCGGGACAGGGGGCGTCACCGGGGAGCTGTTTTTT.

Concerning this clonotype: A junction boundary mismatches the germline segment, possibly from a read error. This chain joins TRBV5-1 and TRBJ2-2; 8 bases are a match to TRBD1. Germline V gene lookup returns CDR1 SGHRS and CDR2 YFSETQ. This CDR3 has 15 residues. CDR3 DNA sequence: TGCGCCAGCTGGCAGGGGGCCCCGAACACCGGGGGGCTGTTTTTT. As protein: CASWQGAPNTGGLFF.

This clonotype has more than one count but fewer than ten. This sequence joins TRBV4-2 and TRBJ2-3, with 7 bases aligning to TRBD1. Trimming cost V 4 bases and J 3 bases; bases outside gene matches: 7. Germline lookup yields CDR1 LGHNA and CDR2 YNFKEQ. This CDR3 has 15 residues. The DNA for the CDR3 is TGTGCCAGCAGCCCTAGAAGGGGGCGGACAGATACGCAGTATTTT. Protein sequence: CASSPRRGRTDTQYF.

The chain employs TRBV12-3 or TRBV12-4 and TRBJ2-3; the D gene is possibly TRBD2 (5 bases). This CDR3 comprises 14 residues. The germline V and J ends were trimmed by 6 bases and 0 bases, with 10 bases remaining between them. The CDR3 spells CASSLSDSTDTQYF. In nucleotides, the CDR3 is TGTGCCAGCAGCCTTAGCGATAGCACAGATACGCAGTATTTT.

The J gene is TRBJ2-7, the V gene TRBV7-9, with D tentatively TRBD2 (5 bases). Trimming pared 3 bases from V and 1 base from J, leaving 10 bases between. In germline, CDR1 is SEHNR, CDR2 FQNEAQ (reference sequence). This CDR3 region has 14 residues. CDR3 in DNA: TGTGCCAGCAGCTTTACGGGGAATTCCTACGAGCAGTACTTC. Residues: CASSFTGNSYEQYF.

V is TRBV7-9 and J is TRBJ2-2; 10 bases are shared with TRBD2. This CDR3 is built from 17 residues. Trimming removed 5 bases from V and 5 bases from J; junction bases left unmatched: 11. The germline gives CDR1 SEHNR, CDR2 FQNEAQ (reference sequence). The CDR3 nucleotides are TGTGCCAGCAGCGTACCAGCGGGAGGGCCCCGGACCGGGGAGCTGTTTTTT. Translation: CASSVPAGGPRTGELFF.

J is TRBJ2-6 and V is TRBV5-5, with D possibly TRBD1 on 5 matching bases. This CDR3 has 16 residues. CDR1 and CDR2 (germline): SGHKS, YYEKEE (reference sequence). The V end was cut by 4 bases, the J end by 4 bases, with 15 bases between. The CDR3 protein is CASSLAGWAGANVLTF. The CDR3, as DNA: TGTGCCAGCAGCCTGGCAGGGTGGGCCGGGGCCAACGTCCTGACTTTC.

This chain links TRBV9 with TRBJ2-2; a weak D match, TRBD1 (5 bases). Trimming removed 4 bases at V and 3 bases at J, with 13 bases between. CDR1 and CDR2 from the germline V gene are SGDLS and YYNGEE. CDR3 length equals 15 residues. The CDR3 bases are TGTGCCAGCAGCCCCCTTCCCAGGGACACCGGGGAGCTGTTTTTT. Translating gives CASSPLPRDTGELFF.

This clonotype was seen only a few times. The V and J genes are TRBV2 and TRBJ2-3; D is perhaps TRBD1 (5 bases). V lost 6 bases to trimming and J lost 6 bases, with 13 bases between them. Germline V gives CDR1 SNHLY, CDR2 FYNNEI. This CDR3 is built from 13 residues. DNA for the CDR3: TGTGCCAGCAGGACCAGGACATCCGATACGCAGTATTTT. It translates to CASRTRTSDTQYF.

J is TRBJ2-7 and V is TRBV7-2, with D perhaps TRBD1 (6 bases). The CDR3 runs 14 residues. Trimming pared 5 bases from V and 6 bases from J, leaving 17 bases between. Germline V gives CDR1 SGHTA, CDR2 FQGNSA. The CDR3 sequence: CASSPRGRGREQYF. CDR3 in DNA: TGTGCCAGCAGCCCCCGGGGCAGGGGCCGCGAGCAGTACTTC. Based on the CDR3 plus reference TRBV7-2 and TRBJ2-7, the full variable domain is GAGVSQSPSNKVTEKGKDVELRCDPISGHTALYWYRQSLGQGLEFLIYFQGNSAPDKSGLPSDRFSAERTGGSVSTLTIQRTQQEDSAVYLCASSPRGRGREQYFGPGTRLTVT.

This clonotype was observed a few times. V and J are TRBV7-2 and TRBJ2-5; 7 positions match TRBD1. The CDR3 is made up of 16 amino acids. Trimming removed 5 bases from V and 0 bases from J; junction bases left unmatched: 9. Germline CDR1 and CDR2: SGHTA and FQGNSA. CDR3: CASSRQGPRNQETQYF. The CDR3 DNA sequence: TGTGCCAGCAGCCGACAGGGACCAAGAAACCAAGAGACCCAGTACTTC.

The chain joins TRBV27 to TRBJ2-7; 8 bases map to TRBD1. CDR1 is MNHEY, CDR2 SMNVEV, per germline (reference sequence). V shed 7 bases and J 9 bases; nucleotides not matched to a gene: 8. The CDR3 runs 12 residues. In DNA, the CDR3 is TGTGCCAGCACCTCCGGACAGGGATTGCAGTACTTC. It encodes CASTSGQGLQYF.